The entry below gives a single T cell receptor (beta chain) sequence along with its context. Germline V gives CDR1 SNHLY, CDR2 FYNNEI. Deletions cut 3 bases from V and 0 bases from J, with 7 bases between. This CDR3 is 14 amino acids long. These data originate in a study of blood T cells in healthy people across ages. A second roughly 6 to 11 cycle PCR used barcoded and J-beta primers. TCRdb itself ran the 5' RACE reads through MiXCR, one entry per CDR3 protein. Of about 680,000 distinct CDR3 sequences listed, about half are singletons. The rearrangement links TRBV2 to TRBJ2-3, with D possibly being TRBD2 (5 bases). This TCR was recovered from a woman in her sixties in good health. The sequencing sample was made of blood. The CDR3 nucleotides are TGTGCCAGCAGTGACCGAGGGAGCACAGATACGCAGTATTTT. As protein: CASSDRGSTDTQYF.